The 9 T cell receptor beta chains below were found in one sample sequenced in a study of T cells in localized non-small cell lung cancer. Only in-frame clones appear in the TCRdb table, and some are missing; sequencing was by immunoSEQ multiplex PCR. The sample carries under 35,000 clones, approximately 86% recorded once. The input for sequencing was peripheral blood mononuclear cells, taken before any cancer treatment. All receptors derive from a woman between 35 and 70 years old with stage III lung adenocarcinoma.

The chain is built from TRBV5-3 and TRBJ2-4, with 10 nucleotides matching TRBD1. TRBV5-3 is labeled an ORF, and its function is uncertain. The CDR3 is 16 amino acids. Trimming cost V 4 bases and J 9 bases; bases outside gene matches: 13. The CDR3 protein is CARSAGGQGVPSIQYF. CDR3 DNA: TGTGCCAGAAGCGCTGGCGGACAGGGGGTACCGAGCATTCAGTACTTC.

The gene calls are TRBV11-2 and TRBJ2-7; D ambiguous. The CDR3 contains 14 residues. The V and J ends lost 5 bases and 4 bases respectively, with 15 bases between them. Germline lookup yields CDR1 SGHAT and CDR2 FQNNGV. The CDR3: CASSPTVEPYEQYF. The CDR3 DNA follows: TGTGCCAGCAGCCCAACGGTCGAACCGTACGAGCAGTACTTC.

The chain has TRBV11-3 and TRBJ1-2, with D maybe TRBD1 (6 bases). Germline V CDR1 and CDR2: SGHNT, YENEEA. This CDR3 contains 16 residues. V dropped 5 bases and J dropped 0 bases, with 16 bases sitting between them. The CDR3 reads CASSTNSQGPNYGYTF. For the CDR3, the DNA is TGTGCCAGCAGCACAAACTCACAGGGTCCTAACTATGGCTACACCTTC. The full variable domain, its missing parts supplied by reference TRBV11-3 and TRBJ1-2, is EAGVVQSPRYKIIEKKQPVAFWCNPISGHNTLYWYLQNLGQGPELLIRYENEEAVDDSQLPKDRFSAERLKGVDSTLKIQPAELGDSAVYLCASSTNSQGPNYGYTFGSGTRLTVV.

The chain uses TRBV5-8 and TRBJ1-3; D might be TRBD1 (6 bases). Trimming took 3 bases from V and 2 from J, leaving 18 bases between them. Germline V gene sequence: CDR1 SGHTS, CDR2 YDEGEE. The CDR3 sequence is 17 residues long. This CDR3 reads CASSSPGHLGPGNTIYF. The CDR3 bases are TGTGCCAGCAGCTCGCCGGGACACCTAGGGCCTGGAAACACCATATATTTT.

V usage is TRBV6-1 and J usage is TRBJ1-1; D call uncertain. CDR3 length equals 15 residues. Per the germline V gene, CDR1 is MNHNS and CDR2 is SASEGT. Trimming removed 3 bases at V and 0 bases at J, with 11 bases between. CDR3 residues: CASSDMRAVNTEAFF. The CDR3 DNA is TGTGCCAGCAGTGATATGAGAGCTGTGAACACTGAAGCTTTCTTT.

The CDR3 spells CASSPAGVADTQYF. The CDR3 nucleotides read TGTGCCAGTAGTCCAGCGGGAGTCGCAGATACGCAGTATTTT. The chain links TRBV19 to TRBJ2-3; 8 nucleotides align to TRBD2. The CDR3 extends over 14 amino acids. V was clipped by 5 bases and J by 4 bases; unmatched bases: 5. The germline CDR1 and CDR2 sequences are LNHDA and SQIVND (reference sequence).

The sample holds one count of this clone. The chain links TRBV19 to TRBJ2-3; 10 bases are a match to TRBD2. Germline-derived CDR1 and CDR2 are LNHDA and SQIVND (reference sequence). Trimming cost V 5 bases and J 1 base; bases outside gene matches: 6. The CDR3 has 16 residues. The CDR3 nucleotides read TGTGCCAGTAGTCCCCTAGCGGGAGAAGGCACAGATACGCAGTATTTT. Translated: CASSPLAGEGTDTQYF.

This chain joins TRBV14 and TRBJ2-5, with 10 bases lining up with TRBD2. The CDR3 has 16 residues. Germline V CDR1 and CDR2: SGHDN, FVKESK. J lost 2 bases, V lost 4 bases, and 7 bases had no gene match. CDR3 sequence: CASSLTLAGWQETQYF. In nucleotides, the CDR3 is TGTGCCAGCAGCCTTACACTAGCGGGGTGGCAAGAGACCCAGTACTTC.

The genes are TRBV28 and TRBJ2-3; 8 positions match TRBD1. From germline, CDR1 is MDHEN and CDR2 SYDVKM. Trimming removed 4 bases from V and 0 bases from J; junction bases left unmatched: 12. The CDR3 runs to 18 residues. The CDR3 spells CASSSGTGKGLSTDTQYF. The CDR3 coding sequence is TGTGCCAGCAGTTCGGGGACAGGCAAGGGGCTTAGCACAGATACGCAGTATTTT.